This T cell receptor (beta chain) was retrieved from a study of cytomegalovirus exposure and HLA in healthy donors. Whole-study results and caveats: Likely technical artifact: a cluster of highly shared sequence variants.

As to this clone: Its target is not known.

The PCR was carried out with 60 Vbeta primers and 13 Jbeta primers. Only in-frame clones appear in the TCRdb table, and some are missing; sequencing was by immunoSEQ multiplex PCR. The repertoire holds around 150,000 clones, with 60% to 80% as singletons. The germline gives CDR1 MNHEY, CDR2 SMNVEV (reference sequence). The CDR3 runs to 15 residues. V gave up 6 bases and J gave up 4 bases; unmatched junction bases: 7. The TCR was taken from a woman aged 35 to 49 in good health and CMV-seropositive. Sequencing input: PBMCs. This chain connects TRBV27 to TRBJ2-2, with 8 bases that match TRBD1. The CDR3 region is CASSPITGGTGELFF. The DNA of the CDR3 is TGTGCCAGCAGCCCTATTACAGGGGGCACCGGGGAGCTGTTTTTT.